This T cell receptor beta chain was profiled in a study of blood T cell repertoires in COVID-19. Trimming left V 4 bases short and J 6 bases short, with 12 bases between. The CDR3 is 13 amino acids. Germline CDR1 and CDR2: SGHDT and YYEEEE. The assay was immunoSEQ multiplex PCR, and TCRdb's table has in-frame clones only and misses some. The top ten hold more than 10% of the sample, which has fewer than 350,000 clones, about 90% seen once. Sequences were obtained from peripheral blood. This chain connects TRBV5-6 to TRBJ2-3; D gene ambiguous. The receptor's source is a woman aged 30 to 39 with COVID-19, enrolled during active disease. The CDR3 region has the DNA TGTGCCAGCAGCCTGGCTAGTCCGGATACGCAGTATTTT. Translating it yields CASSLASPDTQYF. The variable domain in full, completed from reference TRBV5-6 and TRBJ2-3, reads DAGVTQSPTHLIKTRGQQVTLRCSPKSGHDTVSWYQQALGQGPQFIFQYYEEEERQRGNFPDRFSGHQFPNYSSELNVNALLLGDSALYLCASSLASPDTQYFGPGTRLTVL.